The clone carrying this T cell receptor beta chain was observed a handful of times. The repertoire was sequenced with immunoSEQ multiplex PCR; TCRdb's copy has only in-frame clones and lacks some. Of 60,000 to 70,000 clones in the sample, roughly 90% were seen once. This sample stems from a study of blood T cell repertoires in COVID-19. Overall study: From T cells, B-cell-depleted T cells, or PBMCs came the material, which was cDNA or gDNA.

Per germline, CDR1 SGHAT and CDR2 FQDESV (reference sequence). J gave up 4 bases and V 3 bases, and 6 bases lay outside the gene matches. This CDR3 has 16 amino acids. The gene calls are TRBV11-1 and TRBJ2-3, with 11 bases lining up with TRBD2. Source material: peripheral blood. The receptor comes from a man aged 45-60 years with active COVID-19. The CDR3 loop reads CASSFLTSGGADTQYF. Written as DNA, the CDR3 is TGTGCCAGCAGCTTTCTCACTAGCGGGGGAGCAGATACGCAGTATTTT.